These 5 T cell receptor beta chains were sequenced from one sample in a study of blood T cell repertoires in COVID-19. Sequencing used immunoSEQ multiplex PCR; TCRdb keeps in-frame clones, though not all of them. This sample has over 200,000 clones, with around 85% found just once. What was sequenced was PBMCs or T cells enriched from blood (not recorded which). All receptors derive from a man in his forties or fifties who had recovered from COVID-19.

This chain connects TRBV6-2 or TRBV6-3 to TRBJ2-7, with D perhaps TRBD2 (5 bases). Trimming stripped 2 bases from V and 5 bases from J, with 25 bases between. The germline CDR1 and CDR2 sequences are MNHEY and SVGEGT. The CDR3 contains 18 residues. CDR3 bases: TGTGCCAGCAGTTACGGTGACTTCTCTGAGGGAGTAAAAAACGAGCAGTACTTC. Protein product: CASSYGDFSEGVKNEQYF.

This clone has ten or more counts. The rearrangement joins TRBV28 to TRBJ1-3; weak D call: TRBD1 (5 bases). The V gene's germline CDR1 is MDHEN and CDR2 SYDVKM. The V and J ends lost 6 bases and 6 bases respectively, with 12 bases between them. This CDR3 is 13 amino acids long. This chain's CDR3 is CASSRQTANTIYF. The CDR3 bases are TGTGCCAGCAGCCGACAGACCGCAAACACCATATATTTT.

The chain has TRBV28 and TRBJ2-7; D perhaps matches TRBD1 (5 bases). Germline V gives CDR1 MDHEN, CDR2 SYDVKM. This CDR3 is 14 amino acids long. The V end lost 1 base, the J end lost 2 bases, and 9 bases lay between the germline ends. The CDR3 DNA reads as TGTGCCAGCAGTTTATTCGACAGACCCTACGAGCAGTACTTC. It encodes CASSLFDRPYEQYF.

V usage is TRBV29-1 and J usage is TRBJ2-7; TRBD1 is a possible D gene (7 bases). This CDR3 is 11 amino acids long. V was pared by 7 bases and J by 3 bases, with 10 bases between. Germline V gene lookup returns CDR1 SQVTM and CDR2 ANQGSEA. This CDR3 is CSGGTDYEQYF. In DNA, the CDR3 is TGCAGCGGCGGGACAGACTACGAGCAGTACTTC.

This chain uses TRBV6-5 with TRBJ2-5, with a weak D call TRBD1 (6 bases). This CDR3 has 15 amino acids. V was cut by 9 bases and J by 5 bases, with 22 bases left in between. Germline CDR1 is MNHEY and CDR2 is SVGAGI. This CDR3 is CASAVGAVESETQYF. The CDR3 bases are TGTGCCAGTGCTGTGGGGGCGGTGGAGTCGGAGACCCAGTACTTC.